The sequence of this T cell receptor (beta chain) was determined in a study of blood T cell repertoires in COVID-19. This clone was observed once. Only in-frame clones appear in the TCRdb table, and some are missing; sequencing was by immunoSEQ multiplex PCR. The sample has 290,000 or so clones, 70% to 90% seen once; the top ten hold approximately 5%. This CDR3 contains 16 residues. The V gene's germline CDR1 is SGHNT and CDR2 YYREEE (reference sequence). With V trimmed by 3 bases and J by 5 bases, 6 bases remained unmatched. The V and J genes are TRBV5-4 and TRBJ2-3, with TRBD2 matching over 13 bases. This sequence originates from a man in his forties or fifties with active or convalescent COVID-19. The sample was peripheral blood. The CDR3 loop is CASSSGTSGIRDTQYF. The DNA for the CDR3 is TGTGCCAGCAGCTCCGGGACTAGCGGGATTAGAGATACGCAGTATTTT.